This T cell receptor beta chain was recovered during a study of metastatic and nonmetastatic thyroid tumors. Treatment of any kind had been given to no patient before thyroid surgery. This CDR3 comprises 16 residues. Germline lookup yields CDR1 MDHEN and CDR2 SYDVKM. V trimming: 5 bases; J trimming: 6 bases; junction bases outside the gene matches: 13. Authors' methods: CDR3 was compared across clinicopathological groups, and the resulting differences were used to build a distant-metastasis classifier for papillary thyroid cancer. TCRdb reanalyzed the PCR reads with MiXCR. TCRdb, not the original authors, processed these V and J calls. The sample includes around 30,000 clones, less than 20% seen only once; the top ten take over 6.5%.

Input material: blood. This receptor was obtained from a female donor with papillary thyroid cancer or a benign thyroid nodule (not recorded which). Some clones in this sample may be carry-over from other donors' samples. This chain joins TRBV28 and TRBJ2-5, with 9 bases identical to TRBD2. CDR3 DNA sequence: TGTGCCAGCAGTCTCCTTGGGCGGGGGGGCGAGAAGACCCAGTACTTC. This gives the protein CASSLLGRGGEKTQYF.